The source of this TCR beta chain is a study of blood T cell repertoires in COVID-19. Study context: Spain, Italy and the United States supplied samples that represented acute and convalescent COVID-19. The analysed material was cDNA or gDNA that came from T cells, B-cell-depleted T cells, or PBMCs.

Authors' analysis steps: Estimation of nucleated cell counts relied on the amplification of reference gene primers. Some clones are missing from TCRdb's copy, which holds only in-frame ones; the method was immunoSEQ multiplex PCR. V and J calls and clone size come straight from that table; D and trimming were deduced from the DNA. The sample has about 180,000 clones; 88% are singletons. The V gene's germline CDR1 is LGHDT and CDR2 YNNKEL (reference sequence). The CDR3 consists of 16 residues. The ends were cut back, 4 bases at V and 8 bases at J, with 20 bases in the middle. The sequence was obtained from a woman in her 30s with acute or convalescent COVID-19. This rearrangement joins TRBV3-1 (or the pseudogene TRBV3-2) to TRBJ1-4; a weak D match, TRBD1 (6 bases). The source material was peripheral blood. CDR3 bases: TGTGCCAGCAGCCCCCTGCCACAGGGAGTATGGGAAAAACTGTTTTTT. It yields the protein CASSPLPQGVWEKLFF.